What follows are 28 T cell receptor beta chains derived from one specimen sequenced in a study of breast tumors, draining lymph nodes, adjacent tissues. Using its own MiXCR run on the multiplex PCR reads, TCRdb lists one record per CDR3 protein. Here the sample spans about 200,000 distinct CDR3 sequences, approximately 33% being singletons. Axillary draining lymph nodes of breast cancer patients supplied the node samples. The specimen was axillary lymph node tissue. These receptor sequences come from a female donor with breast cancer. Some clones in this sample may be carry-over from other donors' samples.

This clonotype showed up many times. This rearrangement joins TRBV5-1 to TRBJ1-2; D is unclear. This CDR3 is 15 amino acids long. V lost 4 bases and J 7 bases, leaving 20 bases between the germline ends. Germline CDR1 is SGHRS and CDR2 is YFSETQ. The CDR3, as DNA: TGCGCCAGCAGCGGGAGGGCTGGGTATGGTTCTGGCTACACCTTC. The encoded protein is CASSGRAGYGSGYTF. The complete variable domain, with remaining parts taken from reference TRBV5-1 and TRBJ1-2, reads KAGVTQTPRYLIKTRGQQVTLSCSPISGHRSVSWYQQTPGQGLQFLFEYFSETQRNKGNFPGRFSGRQFSNSRSEMNVSTLELGDSALYLCASSGRAGYGSGYTFGSGTRLTVV.

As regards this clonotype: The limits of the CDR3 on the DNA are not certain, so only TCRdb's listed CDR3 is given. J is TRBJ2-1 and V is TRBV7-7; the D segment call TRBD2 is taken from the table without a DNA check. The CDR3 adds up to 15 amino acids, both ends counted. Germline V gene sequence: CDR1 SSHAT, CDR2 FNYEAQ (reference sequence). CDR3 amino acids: CASSFGSGAYNGQLF.

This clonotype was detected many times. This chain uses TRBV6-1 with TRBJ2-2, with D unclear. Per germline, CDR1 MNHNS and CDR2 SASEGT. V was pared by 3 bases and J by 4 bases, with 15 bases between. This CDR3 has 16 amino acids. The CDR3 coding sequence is TGTGCCAGCAGTGATAGGATGGGGTCGGTCACCGGGGAGCTGTTTTTT. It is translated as CASSDRMGSVTGELFF.

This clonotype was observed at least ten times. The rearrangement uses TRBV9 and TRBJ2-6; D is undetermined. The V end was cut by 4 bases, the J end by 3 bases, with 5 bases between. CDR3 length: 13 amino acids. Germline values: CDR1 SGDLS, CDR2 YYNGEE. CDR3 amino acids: CASSNSGANVLTF. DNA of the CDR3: TGTGCCAGCAGCAACAGTGGGGCCAACGTCCTGACTTTC.

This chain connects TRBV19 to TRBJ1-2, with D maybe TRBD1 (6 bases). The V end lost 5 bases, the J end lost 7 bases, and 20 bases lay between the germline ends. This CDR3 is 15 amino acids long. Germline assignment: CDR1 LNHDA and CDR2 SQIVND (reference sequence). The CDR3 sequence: CASSAWGQLTGGYTF. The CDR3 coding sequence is TGTGCCAGTAGTGCTTGGGGGCAACTAACCGGTGGCTACACCTTC. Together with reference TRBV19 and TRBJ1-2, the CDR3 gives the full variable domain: DGGITQSPKYLFRKEGQNVTLSCEQNLNHDAMYWYRQDPGQGLRLIYYSQIVNDFQKGDIAEGYSVSREKKESFPLTVTSAQKNPTAFYLCASSAWGQLTGGYTFGSGTRLTVV.

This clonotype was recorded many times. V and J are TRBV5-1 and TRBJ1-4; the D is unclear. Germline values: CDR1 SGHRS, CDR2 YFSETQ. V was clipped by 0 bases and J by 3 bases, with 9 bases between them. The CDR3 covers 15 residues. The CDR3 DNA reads TGCGCCAGCAGCTTGGGCGGGGTTCCTAATGAAAAACTGTTTTTT. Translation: CASSLGGVPNEKLFF.

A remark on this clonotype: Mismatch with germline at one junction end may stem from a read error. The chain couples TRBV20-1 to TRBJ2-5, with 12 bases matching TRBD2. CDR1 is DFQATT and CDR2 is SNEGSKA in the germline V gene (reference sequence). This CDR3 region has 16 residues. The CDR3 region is CSASPSGRAGGEAQYF. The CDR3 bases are TGCAGTGCCAGTCCTAGCGGGAGGGCCGGGGGAGAGGCCCAGTACTTC.

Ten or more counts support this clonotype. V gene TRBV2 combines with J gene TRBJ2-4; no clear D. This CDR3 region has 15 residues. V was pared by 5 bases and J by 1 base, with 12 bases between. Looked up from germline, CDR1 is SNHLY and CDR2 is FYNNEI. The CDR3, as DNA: TGTGCCAGCAGTCCATTAATCAACGCCAAAAACATTCAGTACTTC. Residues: CASSPLINAKNIQYF.

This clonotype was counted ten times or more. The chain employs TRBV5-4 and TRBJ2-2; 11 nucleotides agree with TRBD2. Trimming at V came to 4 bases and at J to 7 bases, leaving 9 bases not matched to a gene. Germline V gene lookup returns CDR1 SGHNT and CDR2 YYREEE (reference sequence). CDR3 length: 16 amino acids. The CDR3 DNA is TGTGCCAGCAGCCCAGGGACTAGCGGAAGGGGCGGGGAGCTGTTTTTT. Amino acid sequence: CASSPGTSGRGGELFF.

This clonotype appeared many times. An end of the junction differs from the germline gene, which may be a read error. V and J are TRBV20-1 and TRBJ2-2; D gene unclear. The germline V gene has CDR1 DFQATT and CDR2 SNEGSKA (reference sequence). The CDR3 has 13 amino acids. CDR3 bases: TGCAGTGCCAGAGGTCACAGTGGCGGGGAGCTGTTTTTT. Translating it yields CSARGHSGGELFF.

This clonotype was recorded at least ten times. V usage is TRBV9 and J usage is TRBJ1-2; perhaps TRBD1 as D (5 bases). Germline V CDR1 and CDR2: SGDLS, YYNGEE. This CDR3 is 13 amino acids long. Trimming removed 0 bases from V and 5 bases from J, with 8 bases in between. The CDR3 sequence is CASSVGQKYGYTF. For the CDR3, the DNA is TGTGCCAGCAGCGTAGGACAGAAGTATGGCTACACCTTC. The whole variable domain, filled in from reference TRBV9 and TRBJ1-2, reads DSGVTQTPKHLITATGQRVTLRCSPRSGDLSVYWYQQSLDQGLQFLIQYYNGEERAKGNILERFSAQQFPDLHSELNLSSLELGDSALYFCASSVGQKYGYTFGSGTRLTVV.

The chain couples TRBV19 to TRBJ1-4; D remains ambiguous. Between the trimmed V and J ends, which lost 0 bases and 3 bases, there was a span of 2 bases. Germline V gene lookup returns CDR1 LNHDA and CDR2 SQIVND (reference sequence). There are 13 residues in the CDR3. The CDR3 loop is CASSIESNEKLFF. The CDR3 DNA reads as TGTGCCAGTAGTATAGAGTCTAATGAAAAACTGTTTTTT.

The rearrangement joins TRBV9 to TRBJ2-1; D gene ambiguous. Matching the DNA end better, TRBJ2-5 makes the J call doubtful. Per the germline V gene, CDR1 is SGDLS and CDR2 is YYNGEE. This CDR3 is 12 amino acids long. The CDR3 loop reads CASSAAKETQYF. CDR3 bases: TGTGCCAGCAGCGCCGCGAAAGAGACCCAGTACTTC.

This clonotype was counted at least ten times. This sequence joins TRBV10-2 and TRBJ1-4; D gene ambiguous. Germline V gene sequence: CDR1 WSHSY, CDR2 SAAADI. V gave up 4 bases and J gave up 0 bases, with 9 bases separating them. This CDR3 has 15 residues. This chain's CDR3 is CASSAPGSTNEKLFF. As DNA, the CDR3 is TGCGCCAGCAGTGCCCCCGGGTCAACTAATGAAAAACTGTTTTTT.

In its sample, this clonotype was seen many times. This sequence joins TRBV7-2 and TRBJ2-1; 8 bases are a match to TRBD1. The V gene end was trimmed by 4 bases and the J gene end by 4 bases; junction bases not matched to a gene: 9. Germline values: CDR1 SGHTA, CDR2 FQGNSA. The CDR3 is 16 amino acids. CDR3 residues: CASSSLTRTGYNEQFF. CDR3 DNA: TGTGCCAGCAGCTCACTAACTAGGACAGGGTACAATGAGCAGTTCTTC.

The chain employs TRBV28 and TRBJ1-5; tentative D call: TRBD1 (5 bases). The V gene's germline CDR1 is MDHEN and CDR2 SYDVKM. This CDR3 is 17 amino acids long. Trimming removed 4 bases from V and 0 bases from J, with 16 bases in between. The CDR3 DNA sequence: TGTGCCAGCAGTTCTGCCCCCGACAGCTATAGCAATCAGCCCCAGCATTTT. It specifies CASSSAPDSYSNQPQHF.

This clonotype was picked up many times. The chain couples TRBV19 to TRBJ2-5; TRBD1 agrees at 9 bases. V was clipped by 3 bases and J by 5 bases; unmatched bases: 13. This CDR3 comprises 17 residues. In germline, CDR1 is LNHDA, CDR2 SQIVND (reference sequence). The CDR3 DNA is TGTGCCAGTAGTATTGTTCTTGGACAGGGGTCCCGTGAGACCCAGTACTTC. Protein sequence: CASSIVLGQGSRETQYF.

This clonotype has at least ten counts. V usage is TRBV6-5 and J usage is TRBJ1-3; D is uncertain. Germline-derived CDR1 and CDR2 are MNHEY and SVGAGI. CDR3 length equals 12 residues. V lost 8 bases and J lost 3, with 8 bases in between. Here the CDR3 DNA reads TGTGCCAGCGGTGCCGTTGGAAACACCATATATTTT. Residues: CASGAVGNTIYF.

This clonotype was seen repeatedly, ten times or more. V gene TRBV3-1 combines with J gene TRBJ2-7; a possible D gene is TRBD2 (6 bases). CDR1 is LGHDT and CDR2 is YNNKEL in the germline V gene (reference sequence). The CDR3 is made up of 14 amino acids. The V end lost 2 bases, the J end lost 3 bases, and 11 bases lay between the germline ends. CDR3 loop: CASSQFRGGYEQYF. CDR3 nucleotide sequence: TGTGCCAGCAGCCAATTTAGGGGAGGCTACGAGCAGTACTTC.

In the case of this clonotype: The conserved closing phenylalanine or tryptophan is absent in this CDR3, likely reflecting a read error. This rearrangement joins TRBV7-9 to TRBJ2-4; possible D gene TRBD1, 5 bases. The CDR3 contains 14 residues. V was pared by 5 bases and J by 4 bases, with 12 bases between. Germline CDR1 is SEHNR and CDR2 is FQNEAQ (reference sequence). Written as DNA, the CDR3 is TGTGCCAGCAGCCCGGTCGACAGAAAAAACATTCAGTACCTC. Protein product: CASSPVDRKNIQYL.

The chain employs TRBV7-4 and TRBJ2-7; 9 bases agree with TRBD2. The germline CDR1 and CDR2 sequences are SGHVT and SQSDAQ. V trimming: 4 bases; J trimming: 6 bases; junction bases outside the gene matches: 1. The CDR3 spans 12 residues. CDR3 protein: CASSSAGGEQYF. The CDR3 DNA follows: TGTGCCAGCAGCTCAGCGGGGGGCGAGCAGTACTTC.

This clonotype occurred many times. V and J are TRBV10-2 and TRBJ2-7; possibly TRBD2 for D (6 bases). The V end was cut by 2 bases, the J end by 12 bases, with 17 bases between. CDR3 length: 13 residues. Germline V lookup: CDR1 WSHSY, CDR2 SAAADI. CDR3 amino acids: CASSEAGTVAWYF. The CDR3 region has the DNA TGCGCCAGCAGTGAGGCGGGGACGGTGGCGTGGTACTTC.

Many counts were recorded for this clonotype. The CDR3 DNA sequence: TGTGCCAGCAGCCGGGACAGGGGGCGGCGGGAAAAACTGTTTTTT. It is translated as CASSRDRGRREKLFF. V and J are TRBV7-9 and TRBJ1-4; 12 nucleotides line up with TRBD1. Unmatched junction bases numbered 6, after V lost 5 bases and J lost 8 bases. The CDR3 spans 15 residues. CDR1 is SEHNR, CDR2 FQNEAQ, per germline (reference sequence).

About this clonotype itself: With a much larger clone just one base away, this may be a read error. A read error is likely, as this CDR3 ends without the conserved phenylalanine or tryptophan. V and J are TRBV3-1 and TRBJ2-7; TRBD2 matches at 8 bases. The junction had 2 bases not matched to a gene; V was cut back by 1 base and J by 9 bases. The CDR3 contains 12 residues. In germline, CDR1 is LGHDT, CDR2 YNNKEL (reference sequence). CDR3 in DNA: TGTGCCAGCAGCCAAGGAACTAGCGGGCAGTACTCC. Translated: CASSQGTSGQYS.

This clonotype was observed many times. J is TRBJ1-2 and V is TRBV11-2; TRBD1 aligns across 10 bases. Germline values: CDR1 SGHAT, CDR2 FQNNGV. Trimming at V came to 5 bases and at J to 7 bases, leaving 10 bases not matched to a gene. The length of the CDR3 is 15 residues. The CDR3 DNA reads TGTGCCAGCAGCCCATGGGGACAGGGGCTAGGTGGCTACACCTTC. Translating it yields CASSPWGQGLGGYTF.

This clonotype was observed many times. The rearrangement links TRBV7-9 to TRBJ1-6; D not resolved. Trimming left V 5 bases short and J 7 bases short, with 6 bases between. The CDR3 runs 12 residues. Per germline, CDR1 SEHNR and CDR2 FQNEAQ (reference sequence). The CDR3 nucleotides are TGTGCCAGCAGCACTCCGAATTCACCCCTCCACTTT. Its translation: CASSTPNSPLHF.

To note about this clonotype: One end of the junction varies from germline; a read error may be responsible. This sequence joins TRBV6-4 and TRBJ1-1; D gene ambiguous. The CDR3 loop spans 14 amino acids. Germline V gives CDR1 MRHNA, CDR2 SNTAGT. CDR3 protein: CAGSDAELNTEAFF. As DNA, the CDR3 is TGTGCCGGCAGTGACGCGGAGTTGAACACTGAAGCTTTCTTT.

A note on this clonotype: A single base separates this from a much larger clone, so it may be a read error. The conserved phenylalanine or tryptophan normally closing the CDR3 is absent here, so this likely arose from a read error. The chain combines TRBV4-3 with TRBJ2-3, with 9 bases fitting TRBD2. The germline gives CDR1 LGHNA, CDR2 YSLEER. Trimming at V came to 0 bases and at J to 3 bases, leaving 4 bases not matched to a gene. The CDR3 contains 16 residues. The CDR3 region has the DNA TGCGCCAGCAGCCAAGATGGGGCGGGAGGGACAGATACGCAGTATCTT. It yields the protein CASSQDGAGGTDTQYL.